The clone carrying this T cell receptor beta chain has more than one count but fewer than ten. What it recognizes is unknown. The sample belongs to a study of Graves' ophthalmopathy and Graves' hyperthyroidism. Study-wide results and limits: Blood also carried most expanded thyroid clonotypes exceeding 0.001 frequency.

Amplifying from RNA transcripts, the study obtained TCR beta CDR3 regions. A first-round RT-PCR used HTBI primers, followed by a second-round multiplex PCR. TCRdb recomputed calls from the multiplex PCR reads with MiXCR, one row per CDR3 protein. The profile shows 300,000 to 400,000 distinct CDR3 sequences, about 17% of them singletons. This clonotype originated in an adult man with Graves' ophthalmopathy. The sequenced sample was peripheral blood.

CDR3: CASSTMGGSNQPQHF. DNA of the CDR3: TGTGCCAGCAGTACCATGGGGGGAAGCAATCAGCCCCAGCATTTT. The chain links TRBV12-3 or TRBV12-4 to TRBJ1-5; TRBD1 might be the D (5 bases). CDR3 size: 15 residues. Deletions cut 5 bases from V and 1 base from J, with 12 bases between.